This T cell receptor beta chain was identified during a study of blood T cell repertoires in COVID-19. Study information: Spain, Italy and the United States supplied samples that represented acute and convalescent COVID-19. PBMCs, B-cell-depleted T cells, or T cells were the source of the cDNA or gDNA that made up the material.

This clone was counted a single time. Distinct nucleotide sequences in the sample also encode this CDR3. The CDR3 has 13 amino acids. The V end lost 1 base, the J end lost 4 bases, and 8 bases lay between the germline ends. Looked up from germline, CDR1 is SGHVS and CDR2 is FQNEAQ. Original processing notes: Reference gene primer amplification gave estimated nucleated cell counts. Sequencing used immunoSEQ multiplex PCR; TCRdb keeps in-frame clones, though not all of them. V, J and clone size are those of that table, while D and trimming were read from the DNA. This sample has roughly 250,000 clones, with approximately 83% found just once.

This rearrangement joins TRBV7-8 to TRBJ2-7; D might be TRBD2 (6 bases). The receptor comes from a woman older than 75 with acute or convalescent COVID-19. Input material: peripheral blood. CDR3 residues: CASSLGRGYEQYF. The CDR3 DNA reads TGTGCCAGCAGCTTAGGCCGGGGGTACGAGCAGTACTTC.